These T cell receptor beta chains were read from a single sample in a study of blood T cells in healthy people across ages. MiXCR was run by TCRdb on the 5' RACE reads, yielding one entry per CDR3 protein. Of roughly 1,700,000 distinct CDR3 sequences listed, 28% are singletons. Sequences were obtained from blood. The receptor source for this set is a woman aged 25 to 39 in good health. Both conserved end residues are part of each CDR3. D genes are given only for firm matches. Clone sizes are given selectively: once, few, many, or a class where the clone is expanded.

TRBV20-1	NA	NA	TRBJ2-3	CSASPPTVLFTDTQYF	TGCAGTGCTAGCCCCCCGACAGTCCTCTTCACAGATACGCAGTATTTT
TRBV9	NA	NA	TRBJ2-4	CASSPRTAGGENIQYF	TGTGCCAGCAGCCCCCGAACAGCGGGCGGGGAAAACATTCAGTACTTC
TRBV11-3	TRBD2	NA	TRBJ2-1	CASSSDPSGRGEQFF	TGTGCCAGCAGCTCAGATCCTAGCGGGAGAGGTGAGCAGTTCTTC
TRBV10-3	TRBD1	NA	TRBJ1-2	CAIRRDRGYDYTF	TGTGCCATCAGACGGGACAGGGGTTATGACTACACCTTC
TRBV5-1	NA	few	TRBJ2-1	CASSLFPLAEEQFF	TGCGCCAGCAGCTTATTCCCCCTCGCCGAGGAGCAGTTCTTC
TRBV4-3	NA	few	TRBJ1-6	CASSQEATGYNSPLHF	TGCGCCAGCAGCCAAGAGGCCACCGGGTATAATTCACCCCTCCACTTT
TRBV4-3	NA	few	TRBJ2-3	CASSQRMERDTQYF	TGCGCCAGCAGCCAACGCATGGAGAGGGATACGCAGTATTTT
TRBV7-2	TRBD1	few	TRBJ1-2	CASSFGTGGLNYGYTF	TGTGCCAGCAGCTTTGGGACAGGTGGCCTTAACTATGGCTACACCTTC
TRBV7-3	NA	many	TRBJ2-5	CASSLTKTAVETQYF	TGTGCCAGCAGCTTAACGAAAACCGCGGTTGAGACCCAGTACTTC
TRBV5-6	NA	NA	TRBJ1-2	CASSRPGILYGYTF	TGTGCCAGCAGCCGACCAGGGATTCTGTATGGCTACACCTTC
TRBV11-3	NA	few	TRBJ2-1	CASSLAPAGSYNEQFF	TGTGCCAGCAGCTTAGCCCCAGCGGGTTCCTACAATGAGCAGTTCTTC
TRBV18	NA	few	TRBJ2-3	CASLQGEEDTQYF	TGTGCCAGTTTACAGGGCGAGGAAGATACGCAGTATTTT
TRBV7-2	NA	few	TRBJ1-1	CASSMTLRNTEAFF	TGTGCCAGCAGCATGACGTTGCGGAACACTGAAGCTTTCTTT
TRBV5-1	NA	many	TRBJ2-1	CASSLIAGANNEQFF	TGCGCCAGCAGCTTGATTGCGGGGGCGAACAATGAGCAGTTCTTC
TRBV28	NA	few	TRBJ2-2	CASSLRATNTGELFF	TGTGCCAGCAGTTTACGGGCAACGAACACCGGGGAGCTGTTTTTT